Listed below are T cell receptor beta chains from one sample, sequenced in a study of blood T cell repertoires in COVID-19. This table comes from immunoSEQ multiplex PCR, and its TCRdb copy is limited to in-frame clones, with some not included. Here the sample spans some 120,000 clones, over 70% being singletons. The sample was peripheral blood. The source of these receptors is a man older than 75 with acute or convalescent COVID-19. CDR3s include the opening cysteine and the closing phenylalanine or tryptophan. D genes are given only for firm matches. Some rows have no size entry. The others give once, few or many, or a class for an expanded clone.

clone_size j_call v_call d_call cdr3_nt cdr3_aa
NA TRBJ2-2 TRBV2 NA TGTGCCAGCACTACCGGGAAAGCGGCCGGGGAGCTGTTTTTT CASTTGKAAGELFF
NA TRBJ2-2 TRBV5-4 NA TGTGCCAGCAGCTTGGGCACAGGGTCGTATTCCGGGGAGCTGTTTTTT CASSLGTGSYSGELFF
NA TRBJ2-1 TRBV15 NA TGTGCCACCAGCACGGACTCCAGCTCCTACAATGAGCAGTTCTTC CATSTDSSSYNEQFF
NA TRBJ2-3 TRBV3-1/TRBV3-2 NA TGTGCCAGCAGCCAACTTCTAGGCCCTTTTAGCACAGATACGCAGTATTTT CASSQLLGPFSTDTQYF
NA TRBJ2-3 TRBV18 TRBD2 TGTGCCAGCTCACCCCCCCGCGGGGGAGGGACAGATACGCAGTATTTT CASSPPRGGGTDTQYF
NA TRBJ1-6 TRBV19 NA TGTGCCAGTAAGCAGGAATACTCCTATAATTCACCCCTCCACTTT CASKQEYSYNSPLHF
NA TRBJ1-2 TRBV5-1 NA TGCGCCAGCAGCTTGGGGTCGAATCAGGACTATGGCTACACCTTC CASSLGSNQDYGYTF
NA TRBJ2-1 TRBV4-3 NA TGCGCCAGCAGCGAGGAGGGGTGGAATGAGCAGTTCTTC CASSEEGWNEQFF
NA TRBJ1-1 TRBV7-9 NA TGTGCCAGCAGCTTTTCGACTGAAGCTTTCTTT CASSFSTEAFF
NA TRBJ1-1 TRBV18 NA TGTGCCAGCTCACCACCGAGCAGGCCAGAAGCTTTCTTT CASSPPSRPEAFF
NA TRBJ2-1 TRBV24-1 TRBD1 TGTGCCACCAGTGAATCTGGAGTGACAGGGGGGATTAATGAGCAGTTCTTC CATSESGVTGGINEQFF
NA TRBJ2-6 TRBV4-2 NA TGTGCCAGCAGCCATTTTGGTCGGGGGGCTGTGGCTGGGGCCAACGTCCTGACTTTC CASSHFGRGAVAGANVLTF
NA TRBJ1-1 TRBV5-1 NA TGCGCCAGCAGCTTCCACTCGAACACTGAAGCTTTCTTT CASSFHSNTEAFF
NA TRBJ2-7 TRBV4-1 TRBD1 TGCGCCAGCAGCCAAGATACAGGGGGCGCATACGAGCAGTACTTC CASSQDTGGAYEQYF
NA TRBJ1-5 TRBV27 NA TGTGCCAGCAGATCCCTAAGCCTTGTAAATCAGCCCCAGCATTTT CASRSLSLVNQPQHF
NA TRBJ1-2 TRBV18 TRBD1 TGTGCCAGCTCACCTGAGGGGGCAACTAACTATGGCTACACCTTC CASSPEGATNYGYTF
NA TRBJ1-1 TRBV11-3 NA TGTGCCAGAGAGCCCAACACTGAAGCTTTCTTT CAREPNTEAFF
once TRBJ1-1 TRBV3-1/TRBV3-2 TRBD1 TGTGCCAGCAGCGGGCCGGGACAGGGGGCTGGGAGAGCTTTCTTT CASSGPGQGAGRAFF
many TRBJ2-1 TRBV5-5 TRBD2 TGTGCCAGCAGCTTGTTGCGGGGGGGCTACAATGAGCAGTTCTTC CASSLLRGGYNEQFF
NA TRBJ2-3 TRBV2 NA TGTGCCAGCAGTGACAGGGTATCCACAGATACGCAGTATTTT CASSDRVSTDTQYF
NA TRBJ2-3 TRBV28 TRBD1 TGTGCCAGCAGTTTAAAAAATGGCTTCACAGCAGGGGGCTTTGGTTACACAGATACGCAGTATTTT CASSLKNGFTAGGFGYTDTQYF
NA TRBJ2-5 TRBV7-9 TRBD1 TGTGCCAGCAGCTCCGACAGGGCTGGAGAGACCCAGTACTTC CASSSDRAGETQYF
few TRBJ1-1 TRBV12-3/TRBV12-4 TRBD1 TGTGCCAGCAGTCCGACAGGGTTCACTGAAGCTTTCTTT CASSPTGFTEAFF
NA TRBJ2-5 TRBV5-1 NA TGCGCCAGCAGCCCTCTGGCCAGCGAAGAGACCCAGTACTTC CASSPLASEETQYF
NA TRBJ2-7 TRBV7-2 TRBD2 TGTGCCAGCAGCTTAGATGGCGGGGGGGTGTACGAGCAGTACTTC CASSLDGGGVYEQYF
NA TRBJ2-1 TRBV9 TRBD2 TGTGCCAGCAGCGTAGGGAGCGGGGGAGCCTACAATGAGCAGTTCTTC CASSVGSGGAYNEQFF
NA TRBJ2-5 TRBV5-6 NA TGTGCCAGCAGCTCGTACCGGGACAAACAAGAGACCCAGTACTTC CASSSYRDKQETQYF
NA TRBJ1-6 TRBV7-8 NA TGTGCCAGCAGCTTAGGGGGGGGCCAAAGTTCACCCCTCCACTTT CASSLGGGQSSPLHF
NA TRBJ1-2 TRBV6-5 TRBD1 TGTGCCAGCAGACCCACAGGGGCACGTGGCTACACCTTC CASRPTGARGYTF
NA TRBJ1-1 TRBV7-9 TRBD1 TGTGCCAGCAGCTTAGGGACAGGGGTGAACACTGAAGCTTTCTTT CASSLGTGVNTEAFF
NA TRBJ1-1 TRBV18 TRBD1 TGTGCCAGCTCACCAAACATAGGACAGGGGGCGAACACTGAAGCTTTCTTT CASSPNIGQGANTEAFF
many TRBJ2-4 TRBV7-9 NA TGTGCCAGCAGTCCTAGAGGGCCACGGAACATTCAGTACTTC CASSPRGPRNIQYF
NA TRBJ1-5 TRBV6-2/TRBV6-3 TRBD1 TGTGCCAGCAGTCGGTCCGGTTGGACAGGGGGCAATCAGCCCCAGCATTTT CASSRSGWTGGNQPQHF
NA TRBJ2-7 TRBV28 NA TGTGCCAGCACCATCCCCCAAAACTCGGTCGAGCAGTACTTC CASTIPQNSVEQYF
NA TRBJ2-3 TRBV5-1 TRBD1 TGCGCCAGCAGCCCGGGACAGGGTACAGATACGCAGTATTTT CASSPGQGTDTQYF
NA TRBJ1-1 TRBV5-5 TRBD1 TGTGCCAGCAGCTTCCGGGACAGCAACACTGAAGCTTTCTTT CASSFRDSNTEAFF
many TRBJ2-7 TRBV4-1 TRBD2 TGCGCCAGCAGCCAAGTCCCGGGTGGTGGTCAGCGGGGGTTCTACGAGCAGTACTTC CASSQVPGGGQRGFYEQYF
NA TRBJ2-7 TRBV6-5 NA TGTGCCAGCAGCACCGGACGGCACGGGGGCTACGAGCAGTACTTC CASSTGRHGGYEQYF
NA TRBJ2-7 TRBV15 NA TGTGCCACCAGCAGAGATCAAAGGGGCCCTTTCCGACCGCAGGAGCAGTACTTC CATSRDQRGPFRPQEQYF
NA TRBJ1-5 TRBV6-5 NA TGTGCCAGCAGTCCTTACAGGAGCAATCAGCCCCAGCATTTT CASSPYRSNQPQHF
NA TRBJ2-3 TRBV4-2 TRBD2 TGTGCCAGCAGCCCCGGGGTCGGTAGCGGGGATTCTGGTACGCAGTATTTT CASSPGVGSGDSGTQYF
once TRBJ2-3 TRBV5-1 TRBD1 TGCGCCAGCAGACTTTCTAGGACAGGGGGCATGAGTGATACGCAGTATTTT CASRLSRTGGMSDTQYF
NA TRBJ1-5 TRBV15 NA TGTGCCACCAGCAGAGGAGGTTATGGCAATCAGCCCCAGCATTTT CATSRGGYGNQPQHF
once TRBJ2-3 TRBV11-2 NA TGTGCCAGCAGCTTAGGGCCGCTCATTACGCAGTATTTT CASSLGPLITQYF
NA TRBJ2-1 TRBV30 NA TGTGCCTGGAGTGCCCATTACAATGAGCAGTTCTTC CAWSAHYNEQFF
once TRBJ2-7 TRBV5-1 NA TGCGCCAGCAGCTCCGAGTACGAGCAGTACTTC CASSSEYEQYF
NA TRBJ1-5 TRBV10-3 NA TGTGCCATCAGTGAGTCAGGGGCAGGGAGGGGGGATCAGCCCCAGCATTTT CAISESGAGRGDQPQHF
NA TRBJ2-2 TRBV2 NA TGTGCCAGCAGTGAACTGGAGGGAGGCACCGGGGAGCTGTTTTTT CASSELEGGTGELFF
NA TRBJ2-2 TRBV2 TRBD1 TGTGCCAGCAGTGCCAGGCTAGCCAGGGGGTGGGAGCTGTTTTTT CASSARLARGWELFF
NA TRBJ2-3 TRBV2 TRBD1 TGTGCCAGCAGTGCACCATACAGGGGCCTGACAGATACGCAGTATTTT CASSAPYRGLTDTQYF
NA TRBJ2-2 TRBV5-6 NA TGTGCCAGCAGCTTGACAGGGTTACGAACCGGGGAGCTGTTTTTT CASSLTGLRTGELFF